Following are 30 T cell receptor beta chains from one sample sequenced in a study of OX40 agonist ivuxolimab in advanced cancers. Only in-frame clones appear in the TCRdb table, and some are missing; sequencing was by immunoSEQ multiplex PCR. This sample has around 56,000 clones; about 89% occur once, and the top ten carry around 1%. The sample consisted of CD4+ or CD8+ T cells sorted from blood, taken in a trial of the OX40 agonist ivuxolimab. The receptors stem from an adult with an advanced solid tumor such as melanoma, head and neck, liver or kidney cancer.

The CDR3 loop is CASSRSGGVNEQFF. CDR3 nucleotides: TGTGCCAGCAGCCGGTCAGGGGGAGTGAATGAGCAGTTCTTC. This chain connects TRBV7-2 to TRBJ2-1, with 7 nucleotides matching TRBD1. With 5 bases clipped from V and 7 bases from J, the junction kept 8 bases outside the gene matches. The CDR3 contains 14 residues. Germline-derived CDR1 and CDR2 are SGHTA and FQGNSA.

The chain couples TRBV18 to TRBJ2-5; D unclear. Trimming removed 6 bases from V and 0 bases from J, with 8 bases in between. CDR1 KGHSH and CDR2 LQKENI come from the germline V gene. The CDR3 has 13 amino acids. The CDR3 region is CASSLTYQETQYF. CDR3 nucleotide sequence: TGTGCCAGCTCCCTGACGTACCAAGAGACCCAGTACTTC.

The chain is built from TRBV28 and TRBJ1-2; D gene ambiguous. Deletions cut 3 bases from V and 4 bases from J, with 12 bases between. Germline V lookup: CDR1 MDHEN, CDR2 SYDVKM. The CDR3 is made up of 14 amino acids. This CDR3 reads CASSFAAYSYGYTF. The CDR3 nucleotides read TGTGCCAGCAGTTTTGCGGCTTATAGCTATGGCTACACCTTC.

The chain links TRBV6-5 to TRBJ1-5, with D tentatively TRBD1 (5 bases). V was cut by 4 bases and J by 4 bases, with 8 bases left in between. Germline assignment: CDR1 MNHEY and CDR2 SVGAGI. This CDR3 region has 13 residues. As DNA, the CDR3 is TGTGCCAGCAGTTGGGGGGGGAATCAGCCCCAGCATTTT. It yields the protein CASSWGGNQPQHF.

V and J are TRBV11-2 and TRBJ2-3; weak D call: TRBD1 (5 bases). The CDR3 covers 16 residues. The germline CDR1 and CDR2 sequences are SGHAT and FQNNGV. The germline V and J ends were trimmed by 0 bases and 0 bases, with 10 bases remaining between them. In DNA, the CDR3 is TGTGCCAGCAGCTTAGATGGGGCAGCGAGCACAGATACGCAGTATTTT. Encoded protein: CASSLDGAASTDTQYF. Together with reference TRBV11-2 and TRBJ2-3, the CDR3 gives the full variable domain: EAGVAQSPRYKIIEKRQSVAFWCNPISGHATLYWYQQILGQGPKLLIQFQNNGVVDDSQLPKDRFSAERLKGVDSTLKIQPAKLEDSAVYLCASSLDGAASTDTQYFGPGTRLTVL.

For this clone: One end of the junction varies from germline; a read error may be responsible. This chain links TRBV27 with TRBJ1-4, with D possibly TRBD1 on 5 matching bases. CDR3 length: 15 amino acids. Germline V lookup: CDR1 MNHEY, CDR2 SMNVEV (reference sequence). CDR3 nucleotides: TGTGCCAGCCGTTTCGGGGGGGCAACTAATGAAAAACTGTTTTTT. As protein: CASRFGGATNEKLFF.

The chain links TRBV6-5 to TRBJ2-5, with 9 bases aligning to TRBD2. The CDR3 is made up of 15 amino acids. The germline CDR1 and CDR2 sequences are MNHEY and SVGAGI. J gave up 5 bases and V 5 bases, and 9 bases lay outside the gene matches. For the CDR3, the DNA is TGTGCCAGCAGTCCTATGAGCGGGAGGAGCGAGACCCAGTACTTC. This gives the protein CASSPMSGRSETQYF.

The V gene is TRBV20-1, the J gene TRBJ1-1; TRBD1 aligns across 8 bases. J gave up 8 bases and V 3 bases, and 2 bases lay outside the gene matches. The CDR3 loop spans 11 amino acids. Germline V gene data show CDR1 as DFQATT and CDR2 as SNEGSKA (reference sequence). CDR3 residues: CSARRTGEAFF. For the CDR3, the DNA is TGCAGTGCTAGGCGGACAGGGGAAGCTTTCTTT.

The gene calls are TRBV28 and TRBJ2-1, with a tentative D call TRBD1 (5 bases). CDR1 MDHEN and CDR2 SYDVKM come from the germline V gene. The V and J ends lost 6 bases and 2 bases respectively, with 14 bases between them. The CDR3 is made up of 15 amino acids. CDR3 region: CASRPRQSPYNEQFF. CDR3 nucleotides: TGTGCCAGCAGACCCCGACAGAGCCCCTACAATGAGCAGTTCTTC.

This rearrangement joins TRBV6-6 to TRBJ1-5, with D maybe TRBD1 (6 bases). The V end was cut by 2 bases, the J end by 6 bases, with 14 bases between. The CDR3 has 15 residues. Germline V gene sequence: CDR1 MNHNY, CDR2 SVGAGI (reference sequence). The CDR3 sequence: CASSYGQQGSQPQHF. CDR3 nucleotides: TGTGCCAGCAGTTACGGGCAGCAGGGGAGTCAGCCCCAGCATTTT.

In this sample, this clone turned up once. The V gene is TRBV9, the J gene TRBJ2-3; maybe TRBD1 (5 bases). Germline CDR1 is SGDLS and CDR2 is YYNGEE. The CDR3 is made up of 15 amino acids. The germline V and J ends were trimmed by 0 bases and 0 bases, with 8 bases remaining between them. The CDR3 bases are TGTGCCAGCAGCGTAGGGGCAGGGAGCACAGATACGCAGTATTTT. This encodes CASSVGAGSTDTQYF.

J is TRBJ2-5 and V is TRBV7-9, with D tentatively TRBD2 (5 bases). The CDR3 loop spans 15 amino acids. CDR1 is SEHNR, CDR2 FQNEAQ, per germline (reference sequence). Deletions cut 4 bases from V and 5 bases from J, with 17 bases between. The CDR3: CASSSPLAGRETQYF. In nucleotides, the CDR3 is TGTGCCAGCAGCTCTCCCTTGGCGGGCCGTGAGACCCAGTACTTC.

The chain carries TRBV10-3 and TRBJ2-1; TRBD1 agrees at 9 bases. The CDR3 runs 12 residues. Germline-derived CDR1 and CDR2 are ENHRY and SYGVKD. V dropped 10 bases and J dropped 8; count of bases not matched to a gene: 6. The CDR3: CATGTGMYEQFF. Here the CDR3 DNA reads TGTGCCACCGGGACAGGGATGTATGAGCAGTTCTTC.

V and J are TRBV7-2 and TRBJ2-7, with D possibly being TRBD2 (7 bases). V lost 3 bases to trimming and J lost 0 bases, with 12 bases between them. Germline V CDR1 and CDR2: SGHTA, FQGNSA. The CDR3 spans 15 residues. DNA of the CDR3: TGTGCCAGCAGCTTTAGAGGGGGGGACTCCTACGAGCAGTACTTC. It specifies CASSFRGGDSYEQYF.

V gene TRBV18 combines with J gene TRBJ2-7; 7 bases align to TRBD2. The J segment lost 3 bases and the V segment lost 3 bases, leaving 8 bases of the junction unmatched. Per germline, CDR1 KGHSH and CDR2 LQKENI. The CDR3 has 15 residues. CDR3 sequence reads: CASSPPAGTNYEQYF. CDR3 nucleotides: TGTGCCAGCTCACCTCCAGCCGGGACTAACTACGAGCAGTACTTC.

The chain has TRBV9 and TRBJ2-5, with 7 bases lining up with TRBD1. The CDR3 runs to 16 residues. The trim removed 4 bases at V and 9 bases at J, leaving 18 bases unmatched. Germline V CDR1 and CDR2: SGDLS, YYNGEE. The CDR3 region has the DNA TGTGCCAGCAGCATTTCCGGGACAAGGGGGCTAGGGGCCCAGTACTTC. This translates into CASSISGTRGLGAQYF.

As DNA, the CDR3 is TGTGCCAGGCCAACCCGGGACAGGCTAAATTCGCCCCAGCATTTT. Translation: CARPTRDRLNSPQHF. V gene TRBV6-5 combines with J gene TRBJ1-5; 8 nucleotides match TRBD1. V was clipped by 9 bases and J by 9 bases; unmatched bases: 16. The CDR3 spans 15 residues. Germline CDR1 and CDR2: MNHEY and SVGAGI.

V and J are TRBV4-3 and TRBJ2-5, with TRBD1 as a possible D gene (6 bases). Germline CDR1 reads LGHNA; CDR2 reads YSLEER. Trimming removed 2 bases from V and 3 bases from J, with 10 bases in between. CDR3 size: 14 residues. This chain's CDR3 is CASSQLHREETQYF. CDR3 bases: TGCGCCAGCAGCCAACTCCACAGGGAAGAGACCCAGTACTTC.

The chain joins TRBV5-8 to TRBJ2-5, with 12 bases matching TRBD2. The J segment lost 9 bases and the V segment lost 4 bases, leaving 13 bases of the junction unmatched. This CDR3 has 16 amino acids. CDR1 is SGHTS, CDR2 YDEGEE, per germline. For the CDR3, the DNA is TGTGCCAGCAGCGTCCGTTCACTAGCGGGAGGTGGAGCCCAGTACTTC. It is translated as CASSVRSLAGGGAQYF.

The chain joins TRBV28 to TRBJ2-7; TRBD2 might be the D (5 bases). Trimming removed 7 bases at V and 2 bases at J, with 6 bases between. CDR1 is MDHEN and CDR2 is SYDVKM in the germline V gene. The CDR3 contains 11 residues. The CDR3 sequence: CASTGTYEQYF. The CDR3 coding sequence is TGTGCCAGCACCGGGACCTACGAGCAGTACTTC.

The chain combines TRBV10-3 with TRBJ2-2; D gene unclear. Looked up from germline, CDR1 is ENHRY and CDR2 is SYGVKD. The CDR3 has 13 amino acids. Trimming left V 3 bases short and J 8 bases short, with 10 bases between. CDR3 sequence reads: CAISDKPTGELFF. Here the CDR3 DNA reads TGTGCCATCAGTGACAAGCCCACGGGGGAGCTGTTTTTT.

This chain connects TRBV28 to TRBJ1-1; the D is unclear. Deletions cut 6 bases from V and 6 bases from J, with 11 bases between. The germline V gene has CDR1 MDHEN and CDR2 SYDVKM. This CDR3 contains 12 residues. The CDR3 DNA reads TGTGCCAGCAGCACCCCGACTGCTGAAGCTTTCTTT. Amino acid sequence: CASSTPTAEAFF.

The chain joins TRBV7-9 to TRBJ2-5, with D hard to call. Trimming removed 6 bases at V and 5 bases at J, with 19 bases between. CDR1 and CDR2 (germline): SEHNR, FQNEAQ (reference sequence). The CDR3 is made up of 15 amino acids. The DNA of the CDR3 is TGTGCCAGCAGACCCCGACCCAAGATAGGGGAGACCCAGTACTTC. Translating it yields CASRPRPKIGETQYF.

The chain carries TRBV7-6 and TRBJ2-1; D remains unclear. V was clipped by 0 bases and J by 8 bases, with 8 bases between them. The CDR3 covers 13 residues. Per the germline V gene, CDR1 is SGHVS and CDR2 is FNYEAQ. This CDR3 reads CASSLARRDEQFF. In DNA, the CDR3 is TGTGCCAGCAGCTTAGCGAGGCGCGATGAGCAGTTCTTC. The variable domain in full, completed from reference TRBV7-6 and TRBJ2-1, reads GAGVSQSPRYKVTKRGQDVALRCDPISGHVSLYWYRQALGQGPEFLTYFNYEAQQDKSGLPNDRFSAERPEGSISTLTIQRTEQRDSAMYRCASSLARRDEQFFGPGTRLTVL.

The V gene is TRBV5-1, the J gene TRBJ2-5; 9 positions agree with TRBD1. Trimming took 4 bases from V and 4 from J; bases not matched to a gene: 8. Germline V CDR1 and CDR2: SGHRS, YFSETQ. This CDR3 has 15 amino acids. CDR3 in amino acids: CASSLNRGRAETQYF. The CDR3 DNA is TGCGCCAGCAGCCTAAACAGGGGGCGCGCAGAGACCCAGTACTTC.

The rearrangement joins TRBV5-4 to TRBJ2-1; 10 nucleotides match TRBD2. The CDR3 has 15 amino acids. The V gene end was trimmed by 0 bases and the J gene end by 5 bases; junction bases not matched to a gene: 2. Germline CDR1 is SGHNT and CDR2 is YYREEE (reference sequence). CDR3 sequence (DNA): TGTGCCAGCAGCTTGGGGGGGACTAGCGACAATGAGCAGTTCTTC. Amino acid sequence: CASSLGGTSDNEQFF.

The gene calls are TRBV7-2 and TRBJ2-3; 9 nucleotides align to TRBD2. The CDR3 contains 16 residues. Germline V gene data show CDR1 as SGHTA and CDR2 as FQGNSA. Unmatched junction bases numbered 8, after V lost 5 bases and J lost 2 bases. CDR3 protein: CASSPYGTSFTDTQYF. CDR3 bases: TGTGCCAGCAGCCCCTATGGGACTAGCTTCACAGATACGCAGTATTTT.

Turning to this clone: In the same sample, other DNA sequences code for this CDR3. The V and J genes are TRBV4-2 and TRBJ2-7; the match to TRBD2 covers 10 bases. Germline assignment: CDR1 LGHNA and CDR2 YNFKEQ. This CDR3 spans 14 amino acids. Trimming took 4 bases from V and 1 from J; bases not matched to a gene: 1. CDR3 nucleotides: TGTGCCAGCAGCCCGGGACTAGCGTCCTACGAGCAGTACTTC. This sequence encodes CASSPGLASYEQYF.

The chain links TRBV5-4 to TRBJ1-2; 7 bases are shared with TRBD1. With V trimmed by 3 bases and J by 3 bases, 2 bases remained unmatched. Looked up from germline, CDR1 is SGHNT and CDR2 is YYREEE (reference sequence). The CDR3 consists of 13 residues. The CDR3 nucleotides are TGTGCCAGCAGCTCTACAGGGGACTATGGCTACACCTTC. This translates into CASSSTGDYGYTF.

J is TRBJ1-6 and V is TRBV30, with D unclear. V was clipped by 4 bases and J by 7 bases, with 11 bases between them. Germline CDR1 reads GTSNPN; CDR2 reads SVGIG (reference sequence). This CDR3 contains 13 residues. The CDR3 bases are TGTGCCTGGACCCCCACCAACAATTCACCCCTCCACTTT. Residues: CAWTPTNNSPLHF.